This TCR beta chain was captured in a study of shared clonotypes between healthy human individuals. CD8 cells regarded as naive lacked CD45RO, were positively chosen for CCR7, and omitted terminally differentiated effector memory CD45RA+ cells. CDR1 is SEHNR and CDR2 is FQNEAQ in the germline V gene (reference sequence). The CDR3 sequence is 16 residues long. The V and J ends lost 5 bases and 0 bases respectively, with 15 bases between them. In the study's own analysis: ImmunoSEQ only sent back junction sequences with no quality scores, so filtering was done differently. The data were produced by immunoSEQ multiplex PCR, yet TCRdb's version contains in-frame clones alone and is incomplete. V, J and clone size derive from that table, while D and trimming were established from the DNA sequence. Here the sample spans just over 2,000,000 clones, approximately 94% being singletons.

The specimen sequenced was naive CD8+ T cells sorted from blood. The chain couples TRBV7-9 to TRBJ2-3; TRBD2 might be the D (6 bases). The receptor's source is a man between 18 and 35 years old in good health. The CDR3 nucleotides are TGTGCCAGCAGCCCTGGAGGGGAGGTTAGCACAGATACGCAGTATTTT. The encoded protein is CASSPGGEVSTDTQYF.